This TCR beta chain was sequenced during a study of cytomegalovirus exposure and HLA in healthy donors. The study's findings and limits: Accurate prediction of HLA-A and HLA-B alleles (for most subjects) was reportedly achieved from TCR beta sequences.

Worth noting for this clone: The target antigen is unknown.

The PCR was carried out with 60 Vbeta primers and 13 Jbeta primers. This table comes from immunoSEQ multiplex PCR, and its TCRdb copy is limited to in-frame clones, with some not included. The sample records some 160,000 clones, 80% to 90% being singletons. This CDR3 comprises 14 residues. The V and J ends lost 6 bases and 5 bases, in that order; junction bases with no gene match: 3. The germline V gene has CDR1 SGHTA and CDR2 FQGTGA. This clonotype was sampled from a boy younger than 10 in good health and CMV-seronegative. The specimen was PBMCs. The rearrangement uses TRBV7-3 and TRBJ2-1; TRBD2 agrees at 11 bases. The CDR3 here is CASRRSGGDNEQFF. The DNA of the CDR3 is TGTGCCAGCAGGCGTAGCGGGGGGGACAATGAGCAGTTCTTC.